What follows describes a single TCR beta chain. The antigen is unknown. The entry originates in a study of cytomegalovirus exposure and HLA in healthy donors. Across the whole study: There were approximately 80 million unique TCRs (from HLA-typed donors) in an early data release.

This CDR3 has 16 residues. V lost 0 bases and J lost 8; bases outside the gene matches: 12. Germline CDR1 and CDR2: SGHNT and YYREEE (reference sequence). The PCR had 60 Vbeta and 13 Jbeta primers. Libraries were prepared by immunoSEQ multiplex PCR; TCRdb keeps only in-frame clonotypes and omits some of them. The profile shows more than 110,000 clones, roughly 79% of them singletons. Findings and caveats of the study: The productive fraction for most TCR beta V segments was about 87% or about 30% in an earlier analysis. Altogether, some 170 TCR beta chains were recorded as cytomegalovirus-associated. It was only CMV serostatus that was available as immune exposure information.

The chain is built from TRBV5-4 and TRBJ1-2; 8 nucleotides line up with TRBD1. Input material: PBMCs. This TCR came from a man aged 25-45 years in good health and CMV-seropositive. The CDR3 DNA follows: TGTGCCAGCAGCTTGGAAACCTCTCAGGGGGCCGGGGGCTACACCTTC. Its protein is CASSLETSQGAGGYTF.